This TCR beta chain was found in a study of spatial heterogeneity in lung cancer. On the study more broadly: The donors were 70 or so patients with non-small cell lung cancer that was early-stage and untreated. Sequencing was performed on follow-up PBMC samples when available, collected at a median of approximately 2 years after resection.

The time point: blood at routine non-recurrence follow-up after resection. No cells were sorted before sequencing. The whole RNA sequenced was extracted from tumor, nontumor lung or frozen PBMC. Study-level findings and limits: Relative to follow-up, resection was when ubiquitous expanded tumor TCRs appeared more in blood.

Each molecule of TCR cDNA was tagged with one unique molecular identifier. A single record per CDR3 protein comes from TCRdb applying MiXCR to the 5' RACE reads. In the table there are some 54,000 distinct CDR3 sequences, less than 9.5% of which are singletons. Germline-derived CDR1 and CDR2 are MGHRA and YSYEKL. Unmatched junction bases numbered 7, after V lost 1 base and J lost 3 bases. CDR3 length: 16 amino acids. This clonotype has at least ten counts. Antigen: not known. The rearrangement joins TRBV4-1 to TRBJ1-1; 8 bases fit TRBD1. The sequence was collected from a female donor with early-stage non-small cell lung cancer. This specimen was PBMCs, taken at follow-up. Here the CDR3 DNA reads TGCGCCAGCAGCCAAGCAGGGGGCCCGTACGACACTGAAGCTTTCTTT. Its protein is CASSQAGGPYDTEAFF.